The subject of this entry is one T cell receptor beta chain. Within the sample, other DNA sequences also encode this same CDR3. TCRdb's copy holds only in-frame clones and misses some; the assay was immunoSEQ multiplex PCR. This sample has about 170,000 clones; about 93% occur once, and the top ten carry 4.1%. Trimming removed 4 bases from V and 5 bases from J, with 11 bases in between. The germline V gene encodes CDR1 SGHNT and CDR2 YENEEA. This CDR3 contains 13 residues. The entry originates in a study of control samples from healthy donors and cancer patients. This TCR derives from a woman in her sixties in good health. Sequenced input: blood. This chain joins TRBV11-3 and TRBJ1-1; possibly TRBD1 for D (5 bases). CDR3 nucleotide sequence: TGTGCCAGCAGCTCTCAGGGAGATACTGAAGCTTTCTTT. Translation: CASSSQGDTEAFF.